This T cell receptor (beta chain) came from a study of T cells expressing NK-cell markers. The CDR3 length is 18 residues. Germline V gene lookup returns CDR1 LNHNV and CDR2 YYDKDF (reference sequence). Using the 5' RACE reads, TCRdb records one entry per CDR3 protein without DNA. This sample contains about 460,000 distinct CDR3 sequences. Regarding the study as a whole: The CD3+CD56-NKG2C+ fraction of several donors was likewise dominated by these clonotypes.

Comments on this clonotype: As yet, its antigen is unknown.

What was sequenced was blood T cells: a sorted CD56 or NKG2C T cell subset, CD4+ or CD8+ T cells, or bulk PBMC T cells (not recorded which). This TCR was recovered from a woman aged 45-60 years in good health. The V and J genes are TRBV15 and TRBJ1-3; TCRdb's assignment of TRBD1 cannot be checked, as there is no DNA. The CDR3 sequence is CATSRDPGTGLSGNTIYF.